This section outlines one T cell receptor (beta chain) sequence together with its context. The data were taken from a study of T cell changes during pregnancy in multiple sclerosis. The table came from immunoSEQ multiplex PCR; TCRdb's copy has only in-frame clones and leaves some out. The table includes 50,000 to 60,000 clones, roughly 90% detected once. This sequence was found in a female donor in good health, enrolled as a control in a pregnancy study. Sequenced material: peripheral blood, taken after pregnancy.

In nucleotides, the CDR3 is TGTGCCAGCAGGGGACTAGCTAATATCGATGAGCAGTTCTTC. Amino acid sequence: CASRGLANIDEQFF. This rearrangement joins TRBV5-6 to TRBJ2-1; TRBD2 aligns across 9 bases. The V gene's germline CDR1 is SGHDT and CDR2 YYEEEE. The J segment lost 8 bases and the V segment lost 5 bases, leaving 8 bases of the junction unmatched. The CDR3 length is 14 residues.